These T cell receptor beta chains were read from a single sample in a study of early T cells in non-severe SARS-CoV-2 infection. MiXCR, run by TCRdb on the 5' RACE reads, gives a single entry per CDR3 protein. Among 100,000 or so distinct CDR3 sequences listed, roughly 13% were seen once. Material for sequencing was whole blood. The receptor source for this set is an adult who was a healthcare worker with PCR-confirmed SARS-CoV-2 infection or an uninfected control (not recorded which). The CDR3 runs from the conserved cysteine through the conserved F or W.

v_call cdr3_length cdr3_aa
TRBV15 15 CATSRERESDQPQHF
TRBV29-1 14 CSVEIGTGAYEQYF
TRBV28 13 CASSLGLAVELFF
TRBV18 15 CASSPVSGEDSPLHF
TRBV6-5 13 CASRALTGTEAFF
TRBV7-2 15 CASSLMWGGQETQYF
TRBV10-1 13 CASSETITDTQYF
TRBV12-3/TRBV12-4 14 CASSPDRGMETQYF
TRBV12-3/TRBV12-4 13 CASSSYRGDEAFF
TRBV20-1 12 CSARVALETQYF
TRBV28 18 CASRRTGTWEGLVDTQYF
TRBV12-3/TRBV12-4 15 CASSFEASGKHEQFF
TRBV11-2 18 CASSLLGRGPSGANVLTF
TRBV5-1 15 CASSTHSGTDTKQYF
TRBV27 16 CASRGLAGVSGNEQFF
TRBV7-6 14 CASSSNRGRNEQFF
TRBV25-1 16 CASSEDPGGMNTEAFF
TRBV7-2 15 CASSLVAAANQPQHF
TRBV28 16 CASSTPWTGGSEKLFF
TRBV29-1 12 CSAKRGGYEQYF
TRBV18 15 CASSPPGYSNQPQHF
TRBV24-1 15 CATSDGSSGRNIQYF
TRBV2 15 CASSALLSGTYEQYF
TRBV20-1 14 CSGIAGANSFEQYF
TRBV3-1 17 CASSQEGHVPTLNEQFF
TRBV19 13 CASSYAGLQPQHF